The clone carrying this T cell receptor (beta chain) was recorded once. The target antigen is unknown. The assay was immunoSEQ multiplex PCR, and TCRdb's table has in-frame clones only and misses some. The sample carries tens of thousands of clones, 87% recorded once. This CDR3 is built from 14 residues. Germline loops: CDR1 MNHNS, CDR2 SASEGT. Germline trimming cut 4 bases from V and 2 bases from J; bases unmatched to any gene: 5. The data belong to a study of T cells in localized non-small cell lung cancer. Study conclusions and caveats: A denser population of T cells in blood accompanied longer overall survival.

Sample: peripheral blood, taken before any cancer treatment. This rearrangement joins TRBV6-1 to TRBJ2-7; 7 bases map to TRBD2. The receptor was isolated from a man aged 35 to 70 with stage I squamous cell lung carcinoma. CDR3 amino acids: CASSGLGGTYEQYF. In DNA, the CDR3 is TGTGCCAGCAGTGGGTTGGGGGGGACCTACGAGCAGTACTTC.